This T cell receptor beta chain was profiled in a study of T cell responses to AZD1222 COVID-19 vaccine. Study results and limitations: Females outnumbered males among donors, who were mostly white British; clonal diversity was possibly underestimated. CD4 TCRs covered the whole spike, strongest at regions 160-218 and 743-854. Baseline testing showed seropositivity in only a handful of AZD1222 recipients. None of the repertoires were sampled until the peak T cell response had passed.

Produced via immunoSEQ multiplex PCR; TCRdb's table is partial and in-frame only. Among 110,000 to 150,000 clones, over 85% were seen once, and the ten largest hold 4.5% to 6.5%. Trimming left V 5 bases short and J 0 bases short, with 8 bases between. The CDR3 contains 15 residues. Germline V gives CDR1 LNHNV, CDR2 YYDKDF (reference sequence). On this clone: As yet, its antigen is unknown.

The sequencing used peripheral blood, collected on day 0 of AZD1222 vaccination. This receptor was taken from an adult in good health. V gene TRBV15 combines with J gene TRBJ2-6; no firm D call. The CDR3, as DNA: TGTGCCACCAGCCCAGACCGCTCTGGGGCCAACGTCCTGACTTTC. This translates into CATSPDRSGANVLTF.